This T cell receptor beta chain comes out of a study of cytomegalovirus exposure and HLA in healthy donors. Regarding this clone: The antigen is undetermined.

Study results and caveats: Rare TCR sequences predominated, though certain public TCRs were found in many donors. A prior analysis recorded that most TCR beta V segments were productive about 87% or about 30% of the time. The availability of immune exposure information extended only to CMV serostatus. For TCR beta chains, V- and J-gene trimming was later linked to a missense DCLRE1C variant.

There are 16 residues in the CDR3. Trimming took 8 bases from V and 8 from J, leaving 26 bases between them. Germline CDR1 reads SGHRS; CDR2 reads YFSETQ. Vbeta (60) and Jbeta (13) primers were used in the PCR. Sequencing used immunoSEQ multiplex PCR; TCRdb keeps in-frame clones, though not all of them. The profile covers 95,000 or so clones, with 81% appearing a single time and less than 4.5% taken by the ten largest. Sequenced input: PBMCs. The receptor comes from a woman aged 65 to 85 in good health and CMV-seropositive. The rearrangement uses TRBV5-1 and TRBJ2-1, with D possibly TRBD2 on 6 matching bases. The CDR3 sequence is CASARGGASEAYEQFF. The CDR3 nucleotides are TGCGCCAGTGCCCGAGGTGGGGCTAGCGAGGCGTATGAGCAGTTCTTC.